Each of the 6 T cell receptor beta chains below was sequenced from the same sample in a study of radiotherapy plus CTLA-4 blockade in lung cancer. The protocol was immunoSEQ multiplex PCR, while the TCRdb copy is restricted to in-frame clones and leaves out a portion. The table has some 78,000 clones, about 87% seen once; the top ten hold around 0.85%. The specimen comprised peripheral blood, sampled from a patient treated with radiotherapy plus ipilimumab. These receptors were collected from a human donor with non-small cell lung cancer who had stable disease on radiotherapy plus ipilimumab.

The CDR3 reads CASSLRDRGYQPQHF. In DNA, the CDR3 is TGTGCCAGCAGTCTTCGAGACAGGGGATATCAGCCCCAGCATTTT. The chain carries TRBV28 and TRBJ1-5; 8 nucleotides match TRBD1. Germline-derived CDR1 and CDR2 are MDHEN and SYDVKM. The CDR3 is made up of 15 amino acids. V dropped 5 bases and J dropped 5; count of bases not matched to a gene: 8.

The V call is TRBV5-1, the J call TRBJ2-3; D is perhaps TRBD1 or TRBD2 (5 bases each). The CDR3 covers 13 residues. Trimming removed 5 bases at V and 4 bases at J, with 11 bases between. Per germline, CDR1 SGHRS and CDR2 YFSETQ. The CDR3 DNA reads as TGCGCCAGCAGTTTCAGGGAGCCAGATACGCAGTATTTT. Protein sequence: CASSFREPDTQYF. Filled out from reference TRBV5-1 and TRBJ2-3, the complete variable domain reads KAGVTQTPRYLIKTRGQQVTLSCSPISGHRSVSWYQQTPGQGLQFLFEYFSETQRNKGNFPGRFSGRQFSNSRSEMNVSTLELGDSALYLCASSFREPDTQYFGPGTRLTVL.

The sample holds one count of this clone. V is TRBV19 and J is TRBJ2-3, with D perhaps assigned TRBD1 or TRBD2 (5 bases each). V gave up 4 bases and J gave up 5 bases, with 13 bases separating them. The germline gives CDR1 LNHDA, CDR2 SQIVND (reference sequence). CDR3 length: 14 residues. Written as DNA, the CDR3 is TGTGCCAGTAGTAGCCGGGACGGAATAGATACGCAGTATTTT. Amino acids: CASSSRDGIDTQYF.

The V gene is TRBV27, the J gene TRBJ1-2; D is ambiguous. The CDR3 runs to 14 residues. CDR1 and CDR2 (germline): MNHEY, SMNVEV (reference sequence). V gave up 0 bases and J gave up 8 bases, with 13 bases separating them. The CDR3 region is CASSLSTLSRGYTF. In nucleotides, the CDR3 is TGTGCCAGCAGTTTATCCACACTTTCAAGGGGCTACACCTTC.

The chain joins TRBV28 to TRBJ1-5, with 10 bases matching TRBD1. Trimming took 6 bases from V and 2 from J; bases not matched to a gene: 16. There are 19 residues in the CDR3. Germline V CDR1 and CDR2: MDHEN, SYDVKM. Here the CDR3 reads CASSFPPGQGVMGNQPQHF. The DNA of the CDR3 is TGTGCCAGCAGCTTCCCTCCCGGACAGGGGGTTATGGGCAATCAGCCCCAGCATTTT.

This clone has only a few counts. This sequence joins TRBV4-1 and TRBJ1-1; D is perhaps TRBD1 (5 bases). The CDR3 is made up of 15 amino acids. The V gene's germline CDR1 is MGHRA and CDR2 YSYEKL. V lost 0 bases and J 1 base, leaving 9 bases between the germline ends. The CDR3 coding sequence is TGCGCCAGCAGCCAAGAAGGGGTGCCGAACACTGAAGCTTTCTTT. Its protein is CASSQEGVPNTEAFF.